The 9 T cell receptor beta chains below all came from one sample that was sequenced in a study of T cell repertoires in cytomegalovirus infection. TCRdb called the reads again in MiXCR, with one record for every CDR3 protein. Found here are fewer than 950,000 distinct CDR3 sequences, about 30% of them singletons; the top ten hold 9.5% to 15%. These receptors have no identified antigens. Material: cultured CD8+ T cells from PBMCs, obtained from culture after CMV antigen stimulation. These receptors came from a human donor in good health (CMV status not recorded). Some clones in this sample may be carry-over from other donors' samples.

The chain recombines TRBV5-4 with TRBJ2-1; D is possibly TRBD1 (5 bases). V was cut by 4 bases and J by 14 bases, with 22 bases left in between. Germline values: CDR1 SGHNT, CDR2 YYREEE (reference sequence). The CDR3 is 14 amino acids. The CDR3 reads CASSDPTAHLDEFF. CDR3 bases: TGTGCCAGCAGCGACCCGACAGCCCACCTTGACGAGTTCTTC.

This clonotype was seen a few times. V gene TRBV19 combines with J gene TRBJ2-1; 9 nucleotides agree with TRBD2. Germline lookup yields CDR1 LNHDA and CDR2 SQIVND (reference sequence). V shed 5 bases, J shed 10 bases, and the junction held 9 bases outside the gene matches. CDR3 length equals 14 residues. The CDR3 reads CASSATSLAGEQFF. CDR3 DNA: TGTGCCAGTAGTGCCACCTCCCTAGCGGGGGAGCAGTTCTTC. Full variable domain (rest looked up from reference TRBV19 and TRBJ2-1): DGGITQSPKYLFRKEGQNVTLSCEQNLNHDAMYWYRQDPGQGLRLIYYSQIVNDFQKGDIAEGYSVSREKKESFPLTVTSAQKNPTAFYLCASSATSLAGEQFFGPGTRLTVL.

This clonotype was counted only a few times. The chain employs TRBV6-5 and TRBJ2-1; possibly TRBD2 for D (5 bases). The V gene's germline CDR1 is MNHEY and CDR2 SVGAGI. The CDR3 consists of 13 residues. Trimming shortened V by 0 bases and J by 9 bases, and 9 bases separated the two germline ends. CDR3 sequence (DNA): TGTGCCAGCAGTTACTCCCCGGGAAGTGAGCAGTTCTTC. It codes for CASSYSPGSEQFF.

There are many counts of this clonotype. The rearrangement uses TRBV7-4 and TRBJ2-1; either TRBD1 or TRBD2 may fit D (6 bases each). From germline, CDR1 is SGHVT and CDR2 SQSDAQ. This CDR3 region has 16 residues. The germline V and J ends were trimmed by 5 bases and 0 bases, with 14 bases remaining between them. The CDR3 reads CASSQPGASSYNEQFF. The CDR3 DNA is TGTGCCAGCAGCCAACCGGGGGCCAGCTCCTACAATGAGCAGTTCTTC.

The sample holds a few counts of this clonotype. The CDR3: CASSLAGSRDEQYF. The CDR3 DNA is TGTGCCAGCAGCTTAGCTGGTTCCAGGGACGAGCAGTACTTC. The chain joins TRBV7-9 to TRBJ2-7; D may be TRBD1 (5 bases). This CDR3 comprises 14 residues. In germline, CDR1 is SEHNR, CDR2 FQNEAQ (reference sequence). The V gene lost 0 bases and the J gene lost 5 bases, with 11 bases spanning the gap.

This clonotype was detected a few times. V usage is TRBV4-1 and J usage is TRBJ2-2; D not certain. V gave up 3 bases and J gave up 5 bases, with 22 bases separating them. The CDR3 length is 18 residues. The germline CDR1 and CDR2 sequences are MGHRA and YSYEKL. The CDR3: CASSQIAHKTTFTGELFF. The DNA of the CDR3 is TGCGCCAGCAGCCAGATCGCCCATAAGACAACTTTTACCGGGGAGCTGTTTTTT.

CDR3 protein: CASSLTPLTGLITDTQYF. The DNA for the CDR3 is TGCGCCAGCAGCCTTACTCCCCTGACAGGACTCATCACAGATACGCAGTATTTT. The chain recombines TRBV4-1 with TRBJ2-3; D might be TRBD1 (6 bases). CDR1 and CDR2 from the germline V gene are MGHRA and YSYEKL. The CDR3 spans 18 residues. Trimming took 4 bases from V and 2 from J, leaving 22 bases between them.

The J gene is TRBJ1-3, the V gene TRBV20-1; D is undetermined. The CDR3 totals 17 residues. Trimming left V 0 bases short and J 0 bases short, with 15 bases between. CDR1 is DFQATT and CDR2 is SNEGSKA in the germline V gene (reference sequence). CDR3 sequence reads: CSARDYHGAVSGNTIYF. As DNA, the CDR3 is TGCAGTGCTAGAGATTATCACGGCGCCGTCTCTGGAAACACCATATATTTT.

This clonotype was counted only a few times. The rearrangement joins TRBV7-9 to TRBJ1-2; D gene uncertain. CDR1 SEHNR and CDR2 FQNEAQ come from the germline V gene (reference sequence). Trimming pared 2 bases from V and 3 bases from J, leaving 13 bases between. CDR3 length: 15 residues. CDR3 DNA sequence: TGTGCCAGCAGCTTACCCGACCGCCTTGACTATGGCTACACCTTC. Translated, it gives CASSLPDRLDYGYTF.